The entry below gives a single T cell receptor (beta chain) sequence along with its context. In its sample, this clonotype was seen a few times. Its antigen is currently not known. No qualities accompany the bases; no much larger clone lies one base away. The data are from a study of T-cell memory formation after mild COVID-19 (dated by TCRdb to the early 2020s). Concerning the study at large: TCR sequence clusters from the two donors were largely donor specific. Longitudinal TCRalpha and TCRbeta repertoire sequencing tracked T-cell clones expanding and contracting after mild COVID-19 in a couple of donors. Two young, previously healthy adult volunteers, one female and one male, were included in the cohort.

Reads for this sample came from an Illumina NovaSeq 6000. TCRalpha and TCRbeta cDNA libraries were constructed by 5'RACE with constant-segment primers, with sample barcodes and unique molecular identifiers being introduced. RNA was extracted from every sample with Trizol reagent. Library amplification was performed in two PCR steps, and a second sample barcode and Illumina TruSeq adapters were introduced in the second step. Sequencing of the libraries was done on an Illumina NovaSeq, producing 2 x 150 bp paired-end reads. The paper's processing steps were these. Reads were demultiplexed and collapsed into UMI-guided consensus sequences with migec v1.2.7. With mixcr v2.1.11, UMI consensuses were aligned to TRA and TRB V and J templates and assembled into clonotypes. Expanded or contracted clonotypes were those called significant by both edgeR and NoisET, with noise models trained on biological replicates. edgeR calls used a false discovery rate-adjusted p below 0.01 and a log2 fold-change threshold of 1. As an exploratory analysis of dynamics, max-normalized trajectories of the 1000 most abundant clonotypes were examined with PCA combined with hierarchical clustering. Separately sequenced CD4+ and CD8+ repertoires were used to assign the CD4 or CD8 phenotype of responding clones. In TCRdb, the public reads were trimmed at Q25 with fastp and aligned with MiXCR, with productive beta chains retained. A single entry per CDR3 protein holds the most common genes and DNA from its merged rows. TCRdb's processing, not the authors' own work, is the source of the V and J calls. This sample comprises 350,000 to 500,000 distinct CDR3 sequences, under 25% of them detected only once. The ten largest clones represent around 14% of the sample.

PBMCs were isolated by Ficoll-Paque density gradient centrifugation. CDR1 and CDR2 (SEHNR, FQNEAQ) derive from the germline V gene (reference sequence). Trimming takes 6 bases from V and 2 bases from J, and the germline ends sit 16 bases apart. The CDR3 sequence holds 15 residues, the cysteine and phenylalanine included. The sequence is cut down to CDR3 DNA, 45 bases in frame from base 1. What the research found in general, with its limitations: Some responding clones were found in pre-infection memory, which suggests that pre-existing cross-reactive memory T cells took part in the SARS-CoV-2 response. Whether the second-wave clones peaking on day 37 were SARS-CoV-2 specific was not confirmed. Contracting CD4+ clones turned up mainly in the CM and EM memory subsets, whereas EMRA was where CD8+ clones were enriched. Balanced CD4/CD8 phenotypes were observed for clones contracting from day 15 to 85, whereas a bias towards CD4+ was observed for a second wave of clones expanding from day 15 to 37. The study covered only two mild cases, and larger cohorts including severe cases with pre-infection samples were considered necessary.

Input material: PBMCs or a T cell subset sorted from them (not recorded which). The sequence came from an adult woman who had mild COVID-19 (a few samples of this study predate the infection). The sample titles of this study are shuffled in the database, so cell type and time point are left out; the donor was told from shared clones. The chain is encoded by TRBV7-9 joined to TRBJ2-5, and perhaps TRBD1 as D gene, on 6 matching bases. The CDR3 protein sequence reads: CASSFEQGSQETQYF. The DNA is TGTGCCAGCAGTTTTGAACAGGGCTCACAAGAGACCCAGTACTTC.